A selection of T cell receptor beta chains follows, all from one sample in a study of blood T cell repertoires in COVID-19. The method was immunoSEQ multiplex PCR; TCRdb's version includes in-frame clones alone and lacks a portion of them. In the table there are 100,000 to 150,000 clones, 75% to 90% of which are singletons. Material: peripheral blood. The receptor source for this set is a man between 60 and 75 years old with COVID-19, enrolled during active disease. CDR3s include the opening cysteine and the closing phenylalanine or tryptophan. The order of the fields is V gene, clone size, D gene, J gene, CDR3 DNA, CDR3 protein. A D gene is named only where the DNA matches it firmly. A clone size is listed for some rows: how often the clone was seen (once, few, many), or a class if it is expanded.

TRBV6-1	-	-	TRBJ2-2	TGTGCCAGCAGTGAATCTGTCGGGGAGCTGTTTTTT	CASSESVGELFF
TRBV30	-	TRBD1	TRBJ1-1	TGTGCCTCCCAACGACAGGGGGCAGAGCGGGCTTTCTTT	CASQRQGAERAFF
TRBV2	-	TRBD2	TRBJ2-5	TGTGCCAGCAGAGCCCTAGCGGGGGGATACCAAGAGACCCAGTACTTC	CASRALAGGYQETQYF
TRBV14	-	TRBD1	TRBJ2-7	TGTGCCAGCAGCCAAGGACTCCGGGACAGGGGTTACGAGCAGTACTTC	CASSQGLRDRGYEQYF
TRBV5-4	-	-	TRBJ2-1	TGTGCCAGCAGCTTGTTTCCTAGCTCCTACAATGAGCAGTTCTTC	CASSLFPSSYNEQFF
TRBV30	-	-	TRBJ1-1	TGTGCCTGGAGTTCTCCTCCCGAGGGGGGGGGTGACACTGAAGCTTTCTTT	CAWSSPPEGGGDTEAFF
TRBV10-3	-	TRBD1	TRBJ2-1	TGTGCCATCAGCACAGGGGGCGCGTGGAATGAGCAGTTCTTC	CAISTGGAWNEQFF
TRBV6-5	few	-	TRBJ2-7	TGTGCCAGCATAGCGGCAGGGAAAGGGACCTACGAGCAGTACTTC	CASIAAGKGTYEQYF
TRBV9	-	TRBD1	TRBJ2-5	TGTGCCAGCAGCGGCTCGACAGGGGTTCCAGAGACCCAGTACTTC	CASSGSTGVPETQYF
TRBV7-9	-	-	TRBJ1-3	TGTGCCAGCAGCTTTCAGGCAAGCTCTGGAAACACCATATATTTT	CASSFQASSGNTIYF
TRBV10-2	-	-	TRBJ1-2	TGCGCCAGCAGTGATCTTAGCCTCTATGGCTACACCTTC	CASSDLSLYGYTF
TRBV11-2	-	TRBD1	TRBJ2-7	TGTGCCAGCAGCTTAGACAGGGGGAGCTACGAGCAGTACTTC	CASSLDRGSYEQYF
TRBV5-1	-	-	TRBJ2-2	TGCGCCAGCAGCTCCGGGATAGCCGGGGAGCTGTTTTTT	CASSSGIAGELFF
TRBV11-2	-	-	TRBJ1-1	TGTGCCAGCAGCTTTGCGGACAACGCGAACACTGAAGCTTTCTTT	CASSFADNANTEAFF
TRBV12-5	-	TRBD1	TRBJ1-2	TGTGCTAGTGTAGGACAGGGAAACTATGGCTACACCTTC	CASVGQGNYGYTF
TRBV7-8	-	-	TRBJ1-3	TGTGCCAGCAGCTTAGCGCATTGGAGCTCTGGAAACACCATATATTTT	CASSLAHWSSGNTIYF
TRBV9	-	TRBD1	TRBJ1-1	TGTGCCAGCAGCGCAATCGGGACAGCTCCTGAAGCTTTCTTT	CASSAIGTAPEAFF
TRBV11-2	once	-	TRBJ1-4	TGTGCCAGCAGCTTACAGGGGATGGCTGAAAAACTGTTTTTT	CASSLQGMAEKLFF
TRBV2	-	TRBD1	TRBJ2-7	TGTGCCAGCAGGGTGACAGGGGCCGGCGAGCAGTACTTC	CASRVTGAGEQYF
TRBV9	-	-	TRBJ2-1	TGTGCCAGCAGCGTAGTTACTAGCAGTATATATGAGCAGTTCTTC	CASSVVTSSIYEQFF
TRBV10-3	-	TRBD1	TRBJ1-5	TGTGCCATCAGTAGGGGACAGACGAATCCAGCAGATCAGCCCCAGCATTTT	CAISRGQTNPADQPQHF
TRBV5-4	few	-	TRBJ1-4	TGTGCCAGCAGCGCGGCGTGGGGGGGTAATGAAAAACTGTTTTTT	CASSAAWGGNEKLFF
TRBV30	-	-	TRBJ1-5	TGTGCCTGGAGTGCGGACAGTCCCGGGCCCCAGCATTTT	CAWSADSPGPQHF
TRBV19	-	-	TRBJ1-6	TGTGCCAGCAGAGGGGGGGGACATTCACCCCTCCACTTT	CASRGGGHSPLHF
TRBV30	-	-	TRBJ1-4	TGTGCCTGGAGTGAGACAGGAAGGGCTTCTAATGAAAAACTGTTTTTT	CAWSETGRASNEKLFF
TRBV28	-	TRBD2	TRBJ2-2	TGTGCCAGCATCGCCGCGGGACTAGCGGCACTGAACACCGGGGAGCTGTTTTTT	CASIAAGLAALNTGELFF
TRBV20-1	few	TRBD1	TRBJ2-5	TGCAGTGCTAGTCCCGGGACAGCCCAAGAGACCCAGTACTTC	CSASPGTAQETQYF
TRBV2	-	TRBD2	TRBJ2-4	TGTGCCAGCAGTACTACCGTAGCGGGGGGAAACATTCAGTACTTC	CASSTTVAGGNIQYF
TRBV6-6	-	-	TRBJ1-4	TGTGCCACCCGACAGCTGTGGACTAATGAAAAACTGTTTTTT	CATRQLWTNEKLFF
TRBV4-2	-	-	TRBJ2-1	TGTGCCAGCAGCCAAGATCTCGGGGGGCCCCCACACAATGAGCAGTTCTTC	CASSQDLGGPPHNEQFF
TRBV9	-	TRBD1	TRBJ1-4	TGTGCCAGCAGCTCCCGGACAGGGGAGAATGAAAAACTGTTTTTT	CASSSRTGENEKLFF
TRBV6-5	-	TRBD1	TRBJ2-4	TGTGCCAGCAATGGGGGACAGGGAAAAAACATTCAGTACTTC	CASNGGQGKNIQYF
TRBV15	-	-	TRBJ1-5	TGTGCCACCAGCAGAGAGAGGCATGCAGAGCCCCAGCATTTT	CATSRERHAEPQHF
TRBV28	-	TRBD1	TRBJ1-4	TGTGCCAGCAGGGAGACAGGGAAGCAGAATGAAAAACTGTTTTTT	CASRETGKQNEKLFF
TRBV5-4	once	TRBD1	TRBJ1-2	TGTGCCAGCAGCTGGGGGACAGGGATTAGTCCTAACTATGGCTACACCTTC	CASSWGTGISPNYGYTF
TRBV28	-	-	TRBJ2-7	TGTGCCAGCAGTCAACGTCAAGCCGACTACGAGCAGTACTTC	CASSQRQADYEQYF
TRBV3-1/TRBV3-2	-	TRBD2	TRBJ2-7	TGTGCCAGCAGCCAACATAGCGGGGGGCTACCCCTCTCCTACGAGCAGTACTTC	CASSQHSGGLPLSYEQYF
TRBV4-3	-	TRBD1	TRBJ1-4	TGCGCCAGCAGCTCAAGACAGGGGAAATATGAAAAACTGTTTTTT	CASSSRQGKYEKLFF
TRBV5-1	-	TRBD2	TRBJ2-2	TGCGCCAGCAGCTTGGGACTAGCGGGGGGATTCACCGGGGAGCTGTTTTTT	CASSLGLAGGFTGELFF
TRBV18	-	-	TRBJ2-3	TGTGCCAGCTCACCGCGAACTCGCACAGATACGCAGTATTTT	CASSPRTRTDTQYF
TRBV28	few	TRBD1	TRBJ1-2	TGTGCCAGCAGGACTCCACAGGGGGCCGGTTCGCGTGGCTACACCTTC	CASRTPQGAGSRGYTF
TRBV11-2	-	-	TRBJ2-2	TGTGCCAGCAGCTTAGGCGTCACCGGGGAGCTGTTTTTT	CASSLGVTGELFF
TRBV28	-	TRBD1	TRBJ1-3	TGTGCCAGCAGTACGGACAGGGTTTATGGCACCATATATTTT	CASSTDRVYGTIYF
TRBV19	-	TRBD2	TRBJ2-3	TGTGCCAGTAGTACTCCGGGACTAGCGGGGGGAGATACGCAGTATTTT	CASSTPGLAGGDTQYF
TRBV18	-	TRBD1	TRBJ1-1	TGTGCCAGCTCACGGACACAGGGGGCACGCACTGAAGCTTTCTTT	CASSRTQGARTEAFF
TRBV6-1	-	TRBD1	TRBJ1-2	TGTGCCAGCAGTGAATTGGGGACAGGGAACTATGGCTACACCTTC	CASSELGTGNYGYTF
TRBV24-1	once	-	TRBJ1-5	TGTGCCACCAGTGAAACAGGGCGAGATCAGCCCCAGCATTTT	CATSETGRDQPQHF
TRBV10-3	-	TRBD2	TRBJ2-1	TGTGCCATCGACCCTAGCGGGGGGGGAAACGATGAGCAGTTCTTC	CAIDPSGGGNDEQFF
TRBV12-3/TRBV12-4	-	-	TRBJ1-1	TGTGCCAGCAAAAAAGGGGGGAACACTGAAGCTTTCTTT	CASKKGGNTEAFF
TRBV6-6	-	TRBD1	TRBJ1-5	TGTGCCAGCAGCCTCCGGGACAGGGTTAATCAGCCCCAGCATTTT	CASSLRDRVNQPQHF
TRBV10-1	few	-	TRBJ1-5	TGCGCCAGCAGAACCCTACAGGGAACCAGCAATCAGCCCCAGCATTTT	CASRTLQGTSNQPQHF
TRBV19	-	TRBD2	TRBJ2-1	TGTGCCAGTAGTGGAGCTAGCGGGGGGAACAATGAGCAGTTCTTC	CASSGASGGNNEQFF
TRBV5-1	-	-	TRBJ1-2	TGCGCCAGCAGTGTACAGGGAACCAGTGACTATGGCTACACCTTC	CASSVQGTSDYGYTF
TRBV24-1	-	TRBD2	TRBJ2-5	TGTGCCACCAGTGACCTCGGGGAGGGGCAAGAGACCCAGTACTTC	CATSDLGEGQETQYF
TRBV9	-	-	TRBJ2-7	TGTGCCAGCAGCCGCCGCCCGGACACAAGCCACTACGAGCAGTACTTC	CASSRRPDTSHYEQYF
TRBV6-5	-	-	TRBJ1-1	TGTGCCAGCAGTTACCGTTCGACAGCCAAAGCTTTCTTT	CASSYRSTAKAFF
TRBV5-5	-	TRBD1	TRBJ1-1	TGTGCCAGCAGCCCCGGACAGGGCAACACTGAAGCTTTCTTT	CASSPGQGNTEAFF
TRBV24-1	-	-	TRBJ2-3	TGTGCCACCAGTGACCCATCTGCCCGTGAGGAAAGCACAGATACGCAGTATTTT	CATSDPSAREESTDTQYF
TRBV2	-	-	TRBJ2-2	TGTGCCAGCACCCAATCGGGTCTAATCACCGGGGAGCTGTTTTTT	CASTQSGLITGELFF